The 24 T cell receptor beta chains reported below all come from one sample, sequenced in a study of cytomegalovirus exposure and HLA in healthy donors. The PCR ran on 60 Vbeta and 13 Jbeta primers. Using immunoSEQ multiplex PCR, the repertoire was profiled, and TCRdb retains in-frame clones only, with some absent. The table has 150,000 to 200,000 clones, nearly 80% seen once. Material: PBMCs. Every receptor here comes from a young woman in good health and CMV-seropositive.

The chain has TRBV15 and TRBJ1-4; maybe TRBD1 (5 bases). V was cut by 0 bases and J by 8 bases, with 16 bases left in between. Germline-derived CDR1 and CDR2 are LNHNV and YYDKDF (reference sequence). The CDR3 contains 16 residues. In DNA, the CDR3 is TGTGCCACCAGCAGAGATCTTACCAGGGCGGCCGAAAAACTGTTTTTT. Encoded protein: CATSRDLTRAAEKLFF.

This CDR3 is CASRHGGNLMRQPQHF. The DNA of the CDR3 is TGTGCCAGCAGACACGGGGGGAACCTAATGAGACAGCCCCAGCATTTT. The rearrangement uses TRBV6-6 and TRBJ1-5, with D perhaps TRBD1 (5 bases). The germline gives CDR1 MNHNY, CDR2 SVGAGI (reference sequence). Between the trimmed V and J ends, which lost 6 bases and 7 bases, there was a span of 22 bases. The CDR3 is made up of 16 amino acids.

The chain is built from TRBV4-3 and TRBJ2-4; possible D gene TRBD1, 6 bases. Trimming left V 0 bases short and J 3 bases short, with 9 bases between. The germline gives CDR1 LGHNA, CDR2 YSLEER. The CDR3 loop spans 15 amino acids. Written as DNA, the CDR3 is TGCGCCAGCAGCCAAGACTGGGGACACAAAAACATTCAGTACTTC. Its translation is CASSQDWGHKNIQYF.

This sequence joins TRBV4-1 and TRBJ2-7; 8 nucleotides align to TRBD2. The junction had 5 bases not matched to a gene; V was cut back by 4 bases and J by 3 bases. CDR1 and CDR2 (germline): MGHRA, YSYEKL. The CDR3 is 14 residues long. The CDR3 loop reads CASSLVAGNYEQYF. In nucleotides, the CDR3 is TGCGCCAGCAGCCTCGTAGCGGGAAACTACGAGCAGTACTTC.

This clone was recorded once. J is TRBJ2-7 and V is TRBV6-5; D gene ambiguous. Trimming stripped 6 bases from V and 4 bases from J, with 19 bases between. The CDR3 sequence is 15 residues long. Looked up from germline, CDR1 is MNHEY and CDR2 is SVGAGI. The CDR3 DNA sequence: TGTGCCAGCAGCCTGAACGAAAACTACCTGTACGAGCAGTACTTC. Its protein is CASSLNENYLYEQYF.

The chain is built from TRBV5-1 and TRBJ1-6, with D perhaps TRBD1 (6 bases). Germline CDR1 is SGHRS and CDR2 is YFSETQ. V lost 4 bases to trimming and J lost 1 base, with 6 bases between them. The CDR3 extends over 14 amino acids. This chain's CDR3 is CASSDRSYNSPLHF. The DNA of the CDR3 is TGCGCCAGCAGCGACAGGTCCTATAATTCACCCCTCCACTTT. Combining the CDR3 with reference TRBV5-1 and TRBJ1-6 gives the whole variable domain KAGVTQTPRYLIKTRGQQVTLSCSPISGHRSVSWYQQTPGQGLQFLFEYFSETQRNKGNFPGRFSGRQFSNSRSEMNVSTLELGDSALYLCASSDRSYNSPLHFGNGTRLTVT.

The genes are TRBV29-1 and TRBJ1-3; D might be TRBD1 (5 bases). The CDR3 covers 13 residues. The germline V and J ends were trimmed by 2 bases and 1 base, with 6 bases remaining between them. CDR1 is SQVTM, CDR2 ANQGSEA, per germline. CDR3 sequence: CSVEPGSGNTIYF. The CDR3 DNA reads TGCAGCGTTGAACCAGGGTCTGGAAACACCATATATTTT.

The chain carries TRBV29-1 and TRBJ1-4; a possible D gene is TRBD1 (5 bases). The V end lost 7 bases, the J end lost 5 bases, and 14 bases lay between the germline ends. There are 13 residues in the CDR3. CDR1 is SQVTM, CDR2 ANQGSEA, per germline. CDR3 bases: TGCAGCGGTCGGACGGGGGGGAATGAAAAACTGTTTTTT. This gives the protein CSGRTGGNEKLFF. The full variable domain, rest sourced from reference TRBV29-1 and TRBJ1-4, is SAVISQKPSRDICQRGTSLTIQCQVDSQVTMMFWYRQQPGQSLTLIATANQGSEATYESGFVIDKFPISRPNLTFSTLTVSNMSPEDSSIYLCSGRTGGNEKLFFGSGTQLSVL.

V gene TRBV10-1 combines with J gene TRBJ1-3, with D hard to call. V was shortened by 8 bases and J by 0 bases, with 11 bases between the two germline ends. The CDR3 runs to 14 residues. Germline CDR1 is WNHNN and CDR2 is SYGVQD (reference sequence). The CDR3 DNA is TGCGCCAGCTCGGAGGACGGCTCTGGAAACACCATATATTTT. Amino acid sequence: CASSEDGSGNTIYF.

The J gene is TRBJ2-7, the V gene TRBV6-5, with D possibly being TRBD1 (6 bases). Germline V gives CDR1 MNHEY, CDR2 SVGAGI. The length of the CDR3 is 14 residues. Trimming removed 9 bases from V and 3 bases from J, with 18 bases in between. CDR3: CASSNSGQIYEQYF. In nucleotides, the CDR3 is TGTGCCAGTTCCAATTCGGGACAAATCTACGAGCAGTACTTC.

This sequence joins TRBV9 and TRBJ1-1; 9 bases line up with TRBD1. Losses at the gene ends were 3 bases for V and 5 bases for J; bases not matched to a gene: 11. This CDR3 has 16 residues. Germline loops: CDR1 SGDLS, CDR2 YYNGEE. CDR3 sequence reads: CASSAEQGQGRTEAFF. For the CDR3, the DNA is TGTGCCAGCAGCGCAGAACAGGGACAGGGAAGAACTGAAGCTTTCTTT.

This chain uses TRBV4-2 with TRBJ2-6, with TRBD1 identical over 10 bases. The CDR3 is 21 residues long. The germline gives CDR1 LGHNA, CDR2 YNFKEQ. The V and J ends lost 4 bases and 1 base, in that order; junction bases with no gene match: 16. In DNA, the CDR3 is TGTGCCAGCAGCCGACGCTCCGGGACAGGGGACCTAGGGTCTGGGGCCAACGTCCTGACTTTC. It encodes CASSRRSGTGDLGSGANVLTF.

This chain uses TRBV5-1 with TRBJ2-5; 8 nucleotides match TRBD2. J lost 5 bases, V lost 4 bases, and 13 bases had no gene match. CDR3 length equals 16 residues. The germline V gene encodes CDR1 SGHRS and CDR2 YFSETQ. CDR3 protein: CASSLGTRGFRETQYF. In nucleotides, the CDR3 is TGCGCCAGCAGCCTGGGGACTAGGGGGTTTAGGGAGACCCAGTACTTC.

The DNA of the CDR3 is TGTGCCACCAGCCGGGGACAGGGTAACCCCTACGAGCAGTACTTC. The encoded protein is CATSRGQGNPYEQYF. This chain joins TRBV15 and TRBJ2-7; 9 bases fit TRBD1. This CDR3 is 15 amino acids long. V lost 5 bases and J lost 2; bases outside the gene matches: 7. Germline V CDR1 and CDR2: LNHNV, YYDKDF (reference sequence). Looking up the rest from reference TRBV15 and TRBJ2-7 gives the full variable domain: DAMVIQNPRYQVTQFGKPVTLSCSQTLNHNVMYWYQQKSSQAPKLLFHYYDKDFNNEADTPDNFQSRRPNTSFCFLDIRSPGLGDTAMYLCATSRGQGNPYEQYFGPGTRLTVT.

The chain has TRBV5-1 and TRBJ2-5; 8 bases fit TRBD1. CDR3 length: 14 amino acids. The V gene end was trimmed by 2 bases and the J gene end by 5 bases; junction bases not matched to a gene: 5. CDR1 is SGHRS and CDR2 is YFSETQ in the germline V gene. The CDR3 reads CASSLSGGEETQYF. The CDR3 bases are TGCGCCAGCAGCTTATCAGGGGGCGAGGAGACCCAGTACTTC. Full variable domain (missing parts from reference TRBV5-1 and TRBJ2-5): KAGVTQTPRYLIKTRGQQVTLSCSPISGHRSVSWYQQTPGQGLQFLFEYFSETQRNKGNFPGRFSGRQFSNSRSEMNVSTLELGDSALYLCASSLSGGEETQYFGPGTRLLVL.

The chain uses TRBV9 and TRBJ1-1; D is unclear. The germline CDR1 and CDR2 sequences are SGDLS and YYNGEE. The CDR3 covers 14 residues. The V end was cut by 2 bases, the J end by 4 bases, with 12 bases between. CDR3 region: CASSVSFGVTEAFF. Here the CDR3 DNA reads TGTGCCAGCAGCGTTAGCTTCGGGGTCACTGAAGCTTTCTTT.

V gene TRBV28 combines with J gene TRBJ2-5, with D tentatively TRBD2 (5 bases). The CDR3 is 14 amino acids. Trimming left V 2 bases short and J 3 bases short, with 10 bases between. Germline CDR1 is MDHEN and CDR2 is SYDVKM. CDR3 region: CASSLRLLEETQYF. CDR3 nucleotide sequence: TGTGCCAGCAGTTTAAGGTTACTAGAAGAGACCCAGTACTTC.

This chain joins TRBV4-1 and TRBJ2-4; a weak D match, TRBD2 (6 bases). Between the trimmed V and J ends, which lost 2 bases and 5 bases, there was a span of 16 bases. Germline lookup yields CDR1 MGHRA and CDR2 YSYEKL. This CDR3 contains 16 residues. CDR3 DNA sequence: TGCGCCAGCAGCCAACCCCTTGGTTGGGGGGAAAACATTCAGTACTTC. This translates into CASSQPLGWGENIQYF.

Here the CDR3 reads CASSPGSGYGYTF. CDR3 bases: TGTGCCAGTAGTCCCGGGTCGGGCTATGGCTACACCTTC. The chain is built from TRBV19 and TRBJ1-2; D uncertain. In germline, CDR1 is LNHDA, CDR2 SQIVND (reference sequence). V dropped 5 bases and J dropped 4 bases, with 11 bases sitting between them. The CDR3 length is 13 residues.

The V call is TRBV19, the J call TRBJ1-3; 11 bases fit TRBD1. Trimming removed 5 bases from V and 2 bases from J; junction bases left unmatched: 2. Germline lookup yields CDR1 LNHDA and CDR2 SQIVND (reference sequence). The CDR3 extends over 15 amino acids. Written as DNA, the CDR3 is TGTGCCAGTAGTGGGACAGGGGGAGCTGGAAACACCATATATTTT. Translated, it gives CASSGTGGAGNTIYF.

This chain uses TRBV29-1 with TRBJ2-5; 15 nucleotides match TRBD2. CDR1 and CDR2 (germline): SQVTM, ANQGSEA. V shed 7 bases, J shed 7 bases, and the junction held 7 bases outside the gene matches. The CDR3 is made up of 14 amino acids. The chain's CDR3 is CSDGLAGGPGTQYF. CDR3 coding DNA: TGCAGCGATGGACTAGCGGGAGGGCCGGGGACCCAGTACTTC.

The chain has TRBV20-1 and TRBJ2-1; TRBD1 matches at 7 bases. The germline CDR1 and CDR2 sequences are DFQATT and SNEGSKA (reference sequence). This CDR3 is 11 amino acids long. The V and J ends lost 3 bases and 10 bases, in that order; junction bases with no gene match: 3. CDR3 region: CSARDRREQFF. The CDR3 coding sequence is TGCAGTGCTAGGGACAGGAGAGAGCAGTTCTTC.

This chain links TRBV10-3 with TRBJ1-1; D uncertain. Germline-derived CDR1 and CDR2 are ENHRY and SYGVKD. The CDR3 has 13 residues. V shed 7 bases and J shed 2 bases, with 11 bases lying between them. DNA of the CDR3: TGTGCCATCAAGGAGGGAGAAAACACTGAAGCTTTCTTT. It codes for CAIKEGENTEAFF.

This clone was detected only a few times. CDR3 coding DNA: TGTGCCAGCACCAACCGACCAGGGGGCGGGGAGACCCAGTACTTC. This encodes CASTNRPGGGETQYF. This sequence joins TRBV6-5 and TRBJ2-5; TRBD1 matches 8 bases. J gave up 5 bases and V 7 bases, and 12 bases lay outside the gene matches. CDR3 length equals 15 residues. In germline, CDR1 is MNHEY, CDR2 SVGAGI.